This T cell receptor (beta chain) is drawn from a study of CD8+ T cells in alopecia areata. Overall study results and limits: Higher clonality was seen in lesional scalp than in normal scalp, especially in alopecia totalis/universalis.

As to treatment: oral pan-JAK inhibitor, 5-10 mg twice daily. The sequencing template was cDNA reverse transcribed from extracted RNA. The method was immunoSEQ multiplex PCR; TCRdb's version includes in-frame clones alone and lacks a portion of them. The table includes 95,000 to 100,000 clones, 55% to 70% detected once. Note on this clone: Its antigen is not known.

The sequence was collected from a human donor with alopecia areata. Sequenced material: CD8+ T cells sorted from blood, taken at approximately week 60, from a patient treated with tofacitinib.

The CDR3 bases are TGTGCCAGCAGTTCTGGGGTCCACGAGCAGTACTTC. This gives the protein CASSSGVHEQYF. The rearrangement uses TRBV27 and TRBJ2-7; D remains ambiguous. The V gene's germline CDR1 is MNHEY and CDR2 SMNVEV (reference sequence). With 4 bases removed from V and 5 bases from J, the gap between germline ends came to 9 bases. The CDR3 contains 12 residues.